The present T cell receptor beta chain was sequenced within a study of cytomegalovirus exposure and HLA in healthy donors. 13 Jbeta primers and 60 Vbeta primers were used for the PCR. Sequenced by immunoSEQ multiplex PCR; TCRdb stores in-frame clones only, minus some. Of under 150,000 clones detected, approximately 10% appear once; the ten largest clones hold around 7%. Study-wide results and limits: An Asian-associated ancestry cluster reportedly showed fewer N-insertions than the approximately 670-donor mean in a later analysis. The authors later linked a missense DCLRE1C variant to TCR beta V- and J-gene trimming. Several V segments, TRBV6-2 and TRBV6-3 among them, could not be told apart and were dropped.

Of note for this clone: The antigen remains undetermined.

The CDR3 has 13 residues. Germline CDR1 reads SEHNR; CDR2 reads FQNEAQ (reference sequence). Deletions cut 4 bases from V and 3 bases from J, with 7 bases between. V gene TRBV7-9 combines with J gene TRBJ1-5, with D unclear. The source of this sequence is a woman aged 40-49 years in good health and CMV-seropositive. The sequenced sample was PBMCs. Here the CDR3 reads CASSWLDNQPQHF. The CDR3 nucleotides are TGTGCCAGCAGCTGGCTAGACAATCAGCCCCAGCATTTT.